Listed here are 17 T cell receptor beta chains from one sample, sequenced in a study of cytomegalovirus exposure and HLA in healthy donors. Primers: 60 Vbeta forward and 13 Jbeta reverse. Generated by immunoSEQ multiplex PCR, the TCRdb table keeps only in-frame clones and is missing some. The repertoire holds some 160,000 clones, with 55% to 85% as singletons. The sequencing sample was made of PBMCs. The receptor set was obtained from a man aged 35 to 55 in good health and CMV-seronegative.

There are a few counts of this clone. V gene TRBV15 combines with J gene TRBJ2-7; 7 bases are a match to TRBD2. This CDR3 region has 16 residues. Unmatched junction bases numbered 11, after V lost 5 bases and J lost 1 base. Germline CDR1 and CDR2: LNHNV and YYDKDF (reference sequence). The CDR3 region has the DNA TGTGCCACCAGCTTAAAGCGGGATAAGCCTTCCTACGAGCAGTACTTC. Its protein product is CATSLKRDKPSYEQYF.

The chain recombines TRBV13 with TRBJ2-3, with a possible D match to TRBD2 (5 bases). Germline lookup yields CDR1 PRHDT and CDR2 FYEKMQ (reference sequence). There are 15 residues in the CDR3. Trimming stripped 1 base from V and 2 bases from J, with 10 bases between. As DNA, the CDR3 is TGTGCCAGCAGCTTAGCGGGGAGAATCACAGATACGCAGTATTTT. Translating gives CASSLAGRITDTQYF.

V and J are TRBV9 and TRBJ1-2, with TRBD1 as a possible D gene (5 bases). V was trimmed by 4 bases and J by 4 bases, leaving 17 bases between them. This CDR3 is 15 amino acids long. CDR1 and CDR2 (germline): SGDLS, YYNGEE. The CDR3 is CASSSSPRDFYGYTF. CDR3 DNA sequence: TGTGCCAGCAGCTCCTCTCCCAGGGACTTCTATGGCTACACCTTC.

The genes are TRBV5-6 and TRBJ2-1; the D gene is possibly TRBD2 (5 bases). CDR1 is SGHDT, CDR2 YYEEEE, per germline. Trimming took off 3 bases at V and 10 bases at J, with 11 bases between the two ends. The CDR3 is made up of 12 amino acids. CDR3 bases: TGTGCCAGCAGCTCCCGGGGAGCCGAGCAGTTCTTC. Translation: CASSSRGAEQFF.

Note on this clone: At one end the junction does not follow the germline gene, possibly because of a read error. The chain joins TRBV30 to TRBJ1-2; perhaps TRBD1 as D (6 bases). Germline CDR1 and CDR2: GTSNPN and SVGIG (reference sequence). The CDR3 is 14 residues long. The CDR3 DNA reads as TGTGCCTGGAGTATTTTGGACAGAAGCTATGGCTACCCCTTC. Translating gives CAWSILDRSYGYPF. The full variable domain, in which reference TRBV30 and TRBJ1-2 provide the parts outside the CDR3, is SQTIHQWPATLVQPVGSPLSLECTVEGTSNPNLYWYRQAAGRGLQLLFYSVGIGQISSEVPQNLSASRPQDRQFILSSKKLLLSDSGFYLCAWSILDRSYGYPFGSGTRLTVV.

The genes are TRBV13 and TRBJ1-1, with 12 positions matching TRBD1. With 4 bases clipped from V and 5 bases from J, the junction kept 11 bases outside the gene matches. The CDR3 runs to 17 residues. Looked up from germline, CDR1 is PRHDT and CDR2 is FYEKMQ (reference sequence). CDR3 bases: TGTGCCAGCAGCTCCACCGGGACAGGGGGCGTGCATACTGAAGCTTTCTTT. Its translation: CASSSTGTGGVHTEAFF.

This sequence joins TRBV6-4 and TRBJ2-3; maybe TRBD2 (6 bases). Germline CDR1 is MRHNA and CDR2 is SNTAGT. V lost 5 bases and J lost 5, with 11 bases in between. CDR3 length equals 13 residues. The CDR3 loop is CASSSEGKDTQYF. CDR3 nucleotides: TGTGCCAGCAGTTCGGAGGGGAAAGATACGCAGTATTTT.

The V gene is TRBV18, the J gene TRBJ2-7; tentative D call: TRBD1 (6 bases). Looked up from germline, CDR1 is KGHSH and CDR2 is LQKENI. This CDR3 is 14 amino acids long. V was trimmed by 2 bases and J by 2 bases, leaving 10 bases between them. The CDR3 loop reads CASSPMAGAYEQYF. The CDR3 coding sequence is TGTGCCAGCTCACCAATGGCAGGGGCCTACGAGCAGTACTTC.

The chain joins TRBV6-5 to TRBJ2-7; 14 bases line up with TRBD2. The V gene end was trimmed by 7 bases and the J gene end by 5 bases; junction bases not matched to a gene: 4. CDR1 is MNHEY and CDR2 is SVGAGI in the germline V gene. The CDR3 length is 14 residues. The CDR3 loop is CASKPGLAGDEQYF. CDR3 DNA: TGTGCCAGCAAGCCGGGACTAGCGGGAGACGAGCAGTACTTC.

The V gene is TRBV7-2, the J gene TRBJ1-4, with D hard to call. Between the trimmed V and J ends, which lost 5 bases and 7 bases, there was a span of 8 bases. The germline CDR1 and CDR2 sequences are SGHTA and FQGNSA. The CDR3 runs 12 residues. Here the CDR3 reads CASSQDSEKLFF. In DNA, the CDR3 is TGTGCCAGCAGCCAAGATAGTGAAAAACTGTTTTTT. The entire variable domain, with the rest obtained from reference TRBV7-2 and TRBJ1-4, is as follows: GAGVSQSPSNKVTEKGKDVELRCDPISGHTALYWYRQSLGQGLEFLIYFQGNSAPDKSGLPSDRFSAERTGGSVSTLTIQRTQQEDSAVYLCASSQDSEKLFFGSGTQLSVL.

The rearrangement uses TRBV2 and TRBJ1-4; TRBD1 might be the D (5 bases). Trimming left V 7 bases short and J 12 bases short, with 15 bases between. CDR3 size: 12 residues. Germline V lookup: CDR1 SNHLY, CDR2 FYNNEI. The CDR3 DNA reads as TGTGCCAGCACCGTCTGGGGGGGTCAACTGTTTTTT. Its translation is CASTVWGGQLFF.

This sequence joins TRBV6-5 and TRBJ2-1, with D maybe TRBD2 (5 bases). This CDR3 contains 15 residues. The germline V gene encodes CDR1 MNHEY and CDR2 SVGAGI. Between the trimmed V and J ends, which lost 7 bases and 0 bases, there was a span of 13 bases. The CDR3 region is CASTRGSYSYNEQFF. The DNA for the CDR3 is TGTGCCAGCACCAGAGGGTCTTACTCCTACAATGAGCAGTTCTTC.

The chain carries TRBV15 and TRBJ2-2; possibly TRBD1 for D (5 bases). The CDR3 contains 18 residues. The V and J ends lost 5 bases and 1 base respectively, with 20 bases between them. Germline assignment: CDR1 LNHNV and CDR2 YYDKDF (reference sequence). Here the CDR3 DNA reads TGTGCCACCAGCCCCCGGGCGCAGGGTTTGGGGAACACCGGGGAGCTGTTTTTT. This codes for CATSPRAQGLGNTGELFF.

This chain uses TRBV6-5 with TRBJ1-5; D remains ambiguous. The CDR3 has 12 amino acids. Per the germline V gene, CDR1 is MNHEY and CDR2 is SVGAGI. V was shortened by 5 bases and J by 4 bases, with 6 bases between the two germline ends. This CDR3 is CASSNQNQPQHF. The CDR3 region has the DNA TGTGCCAGCAGTAATCAGAATCAGCCCCAGCATTTT.

The rearrangement links TRBV25-1 to TRBJ2-7; 11 bases match TRBD1. The trim removed 5 bases at V and 0 bases at J, leaving 9 bases unmatched. Germline V gene sequence: CDR1 MGHDK, CDR2 SYGVNS. The CDR3 extends over 17 amino acids. The CDR3 sequence is CASSPEVGQGASYEQYF. The CDR3 nucleotides are TGTGCCAGCAGTCCGGAGGTAGGACAGGGGGCCTCCTACGAGCAGTACTTC.

This chain uses TRBV5-6 with TRBJ2-3; 8 bases align to TRBD2. The CDR3 sequence is 15 residues long. V lost 4 bases to trimming and J lost 2 bases; unmatched junction nucleotides: 6. Germline lookup yields CDR1 SGHDT and CDR2 YYEEEE. CDR3 in amino acids: CASSLTSAPTDTQYF. In DNA form, the CDR3 reads TGTGCCAGCAGCCTGACTAGCGCACCCACAGATACGCAGTATTTT.

This chain joins TRBV29-1 and TRBJ2-6, with TRBD1 as a possible D gene (6 bases). The CDR3 runs to 15 residues. The germline V gene encodes CDR1 SQVTM and CDR2 ANQGSEA. Trimming removed 6 bases from V and 0 bases from J, with 12 bases in between. CDR3 nucleotide sequence: TGCAGCGTCACAGGGCTTATCTCTGGGGCCAACGTCCTGACTTTC. Amino acids: CSVTGLISGANVLTF.